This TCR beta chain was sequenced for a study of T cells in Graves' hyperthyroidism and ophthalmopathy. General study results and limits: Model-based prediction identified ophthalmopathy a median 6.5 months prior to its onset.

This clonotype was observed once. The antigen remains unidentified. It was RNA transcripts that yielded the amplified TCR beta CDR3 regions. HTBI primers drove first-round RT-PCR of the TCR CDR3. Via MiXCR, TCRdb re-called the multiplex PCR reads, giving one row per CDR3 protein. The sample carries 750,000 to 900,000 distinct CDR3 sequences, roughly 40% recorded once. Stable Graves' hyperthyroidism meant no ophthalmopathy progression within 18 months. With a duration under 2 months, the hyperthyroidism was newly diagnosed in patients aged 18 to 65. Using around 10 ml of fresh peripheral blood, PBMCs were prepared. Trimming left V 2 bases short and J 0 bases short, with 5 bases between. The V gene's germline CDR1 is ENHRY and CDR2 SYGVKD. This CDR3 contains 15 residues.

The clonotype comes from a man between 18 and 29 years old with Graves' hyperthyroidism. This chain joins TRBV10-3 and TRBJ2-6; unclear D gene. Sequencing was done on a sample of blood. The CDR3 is CAISEGDSGANVLTF. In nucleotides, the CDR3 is TGTGCCATCAGTGAGGGGGACTCTGGGGCCAACGTCCTGACTTTC.